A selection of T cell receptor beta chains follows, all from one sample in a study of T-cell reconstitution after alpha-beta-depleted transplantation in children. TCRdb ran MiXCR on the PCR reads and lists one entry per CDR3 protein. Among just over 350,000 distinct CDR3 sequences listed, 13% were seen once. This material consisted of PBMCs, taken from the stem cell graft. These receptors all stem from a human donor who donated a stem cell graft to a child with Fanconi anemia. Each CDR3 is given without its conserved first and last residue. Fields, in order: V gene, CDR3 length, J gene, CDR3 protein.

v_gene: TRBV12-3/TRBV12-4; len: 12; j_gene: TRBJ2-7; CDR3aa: ASSATGRTYEQY
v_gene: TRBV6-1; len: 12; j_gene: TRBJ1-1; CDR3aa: ASRGLVVGTEAF
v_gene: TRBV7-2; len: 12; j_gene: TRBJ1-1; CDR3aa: ASSTDRMNTEAF
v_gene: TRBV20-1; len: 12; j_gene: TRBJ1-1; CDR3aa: SFRDPGQGTEAF
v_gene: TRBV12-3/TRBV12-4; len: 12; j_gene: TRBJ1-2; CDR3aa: ASSPGRAAGGYT
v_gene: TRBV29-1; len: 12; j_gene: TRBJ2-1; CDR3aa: SVDGGQSYNEQF
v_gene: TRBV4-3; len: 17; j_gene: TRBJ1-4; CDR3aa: ASSQDLDRGQATNEKLF
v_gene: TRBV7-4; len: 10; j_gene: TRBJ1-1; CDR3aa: ASRHRYTEAF
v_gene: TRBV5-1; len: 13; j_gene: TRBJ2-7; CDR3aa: ASSRGGRASYEQY
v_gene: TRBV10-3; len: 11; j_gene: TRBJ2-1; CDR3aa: AISRDRPNEQF
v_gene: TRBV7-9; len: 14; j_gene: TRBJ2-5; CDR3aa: ASSFLARLFQETQY
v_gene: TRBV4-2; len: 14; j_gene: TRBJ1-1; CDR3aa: ASSQGIPVGTIEAF
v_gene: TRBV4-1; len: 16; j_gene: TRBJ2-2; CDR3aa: ASSQVASSGGAHGELF
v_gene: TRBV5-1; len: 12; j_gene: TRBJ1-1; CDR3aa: ASSSQTGGTEAF
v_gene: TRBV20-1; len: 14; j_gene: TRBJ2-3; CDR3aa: SARVPRAGGFHTQY
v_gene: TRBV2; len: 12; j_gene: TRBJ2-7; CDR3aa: ASTRRSESYEQY
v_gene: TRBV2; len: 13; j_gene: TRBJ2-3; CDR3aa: ASNRQGSGTDTQY
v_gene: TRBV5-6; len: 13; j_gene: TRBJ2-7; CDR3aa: ASRGSRDPAYEQY
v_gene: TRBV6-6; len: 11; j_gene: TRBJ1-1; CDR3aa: ASITGVNTEAF
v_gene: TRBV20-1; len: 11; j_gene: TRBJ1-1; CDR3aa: SARNLANTEAF
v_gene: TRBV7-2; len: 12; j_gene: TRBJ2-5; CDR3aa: ASSFSSGKETQY
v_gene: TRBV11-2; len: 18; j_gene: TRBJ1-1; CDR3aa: ASSLDFYWGWGEMNTEAF
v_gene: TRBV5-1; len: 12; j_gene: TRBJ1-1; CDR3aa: ASSWDRMNTEAF
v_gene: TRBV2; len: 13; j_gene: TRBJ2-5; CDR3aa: ASISGRTPEETQY
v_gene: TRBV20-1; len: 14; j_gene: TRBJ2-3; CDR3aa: SALRIGGWATDTQY
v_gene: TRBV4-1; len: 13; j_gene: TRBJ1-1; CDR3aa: ASSQAGGTNTEAF
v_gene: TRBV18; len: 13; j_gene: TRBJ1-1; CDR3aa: ASSPTSRDEKEAF
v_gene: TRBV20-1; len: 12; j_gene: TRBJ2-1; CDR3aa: SATGTGVIHEQF
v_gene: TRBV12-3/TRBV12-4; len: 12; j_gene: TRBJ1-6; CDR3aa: ASSAPGTSSPLH
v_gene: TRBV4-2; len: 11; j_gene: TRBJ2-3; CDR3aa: ASSPRWADTQY
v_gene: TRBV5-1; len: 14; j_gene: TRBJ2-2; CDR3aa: ASSLSGQVNTGELF
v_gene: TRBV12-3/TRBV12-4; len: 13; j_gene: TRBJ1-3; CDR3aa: ASSAELGSGNTIY
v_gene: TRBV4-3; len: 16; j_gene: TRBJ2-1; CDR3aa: ASSQGPSGGNSYNEQF
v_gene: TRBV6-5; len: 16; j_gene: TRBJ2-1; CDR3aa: ASSYSARGSVQNNEQF
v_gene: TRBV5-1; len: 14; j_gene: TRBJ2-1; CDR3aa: ASSLDGGGVYNEQF
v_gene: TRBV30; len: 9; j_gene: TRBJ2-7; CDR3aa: AWTETGEQY
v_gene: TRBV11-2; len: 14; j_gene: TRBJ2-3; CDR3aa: ASSYGDRGIADTQY
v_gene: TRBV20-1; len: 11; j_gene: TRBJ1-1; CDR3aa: SATQTRNTEAF
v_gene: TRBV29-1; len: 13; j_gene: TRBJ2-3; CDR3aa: SVAPGLAGTDTQY
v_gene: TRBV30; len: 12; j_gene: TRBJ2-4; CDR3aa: AWEGPTAKNIQY
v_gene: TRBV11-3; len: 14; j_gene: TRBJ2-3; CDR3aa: ASSLTSSGGAGTQY
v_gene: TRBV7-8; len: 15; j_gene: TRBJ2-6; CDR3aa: ASSKLARVNGANVLT